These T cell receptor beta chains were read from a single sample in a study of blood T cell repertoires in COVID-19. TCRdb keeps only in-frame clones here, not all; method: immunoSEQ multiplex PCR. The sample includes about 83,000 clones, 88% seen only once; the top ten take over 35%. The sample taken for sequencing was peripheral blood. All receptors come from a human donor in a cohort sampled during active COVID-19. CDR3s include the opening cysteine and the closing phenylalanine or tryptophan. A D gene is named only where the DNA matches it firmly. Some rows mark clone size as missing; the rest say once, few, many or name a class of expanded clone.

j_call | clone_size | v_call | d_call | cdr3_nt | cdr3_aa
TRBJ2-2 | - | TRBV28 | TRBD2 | TGTGCCAGCAGTTTTTTTGGAATGGTCCCACCCTCAGCGGGAGAGGGGACCGGGGAGCTGTTTTTT | CASSFFGMVPPSAGEGTGELFF
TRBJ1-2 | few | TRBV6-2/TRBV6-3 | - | TGTGCCAGCAGCCCCGGGGAGTATGGCTACACCTTC | CASSPGEYGYTF
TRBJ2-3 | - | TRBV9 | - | TGTGCCAGCAGCGTATCAGGGGAATTAGGGGATACGCAGTATTTT | CASSVSGELGDTQYF
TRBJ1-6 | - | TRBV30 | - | TGTGCCTGCTCCCTCTGGGCAGGGTCAAATTCACCCCTCCACTTT | CACSLWAGSNSPLHF
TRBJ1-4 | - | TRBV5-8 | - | TGTGCCAGCAGCCGAGTGATTGCAACTAATGAAAAACTGTTTTTT | CASSRVIATNEKLFF
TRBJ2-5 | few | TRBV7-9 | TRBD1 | TGTGCCAGCAGCATGGGGACAGGGGGCATGGAGACCCAGTACTTC | CASSMGTGGMETQYF
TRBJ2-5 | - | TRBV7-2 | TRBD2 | TGTGCCAGCAGCTTAGCTAGTACTAGCGTCCAAGAGACCCAGTACTTC | CASSLASTSVQETQYF
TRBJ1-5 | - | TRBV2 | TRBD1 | TGTGCCAGCAGACCCTGGGGGGCAGGGGGAAATCAGCCCCAGCATTTT | CASRPWGAGGNQPQHF
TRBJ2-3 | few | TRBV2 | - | TGTGCCAGCACCCTTAGCGGCTTTGGGCAGTATTTT | CASTLSGFGQYF
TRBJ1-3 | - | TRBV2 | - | TGTGCCAGCAGGGCCAGAAGCGTTTCTGGAAACACCATATATTTT | CASRARSVSGNTIYF
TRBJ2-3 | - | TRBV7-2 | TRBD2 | TGTGCCAGCAGCTTAGGAGCGGGAGGGGATACGCAGTATTTT | CASSLGAGGDTQYF
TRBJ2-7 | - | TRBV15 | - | TGTGCCATCAGGGCTAGTCCGAAGTACGAGCAGTACTTC | CAIRASPKYEQYF
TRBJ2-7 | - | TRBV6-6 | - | TGTGCCAGCAGTTACTCGAGGAACAGGGCAAACGAGCAGTACTTC | CASSYSRNRANEQYF
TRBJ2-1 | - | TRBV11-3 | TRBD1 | TGTGCCAGCAGCTTAGCCTCAGGGGGCGTATCCTACAATGAGCAGTTCTTC | CASSLASGGVSYNEQFF
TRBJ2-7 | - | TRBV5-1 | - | TGCGCCAGCAGCTTGGATGTGGGCCCCAGCGAGCAGTACTTC | CASSLDVGPSEQYF
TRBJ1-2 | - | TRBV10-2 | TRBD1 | TGCGCCAGCAGTGGCGCTCGGACAGGACATTATGGCTACACCTTC | CASSGARTGHYGYTF
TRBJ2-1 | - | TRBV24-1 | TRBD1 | TGTGCCACCAGTGGCTTCGGGACAGGAACATCCTACAATGAGCAGTTCTTC | CATSGFGTGTSYNEQFF
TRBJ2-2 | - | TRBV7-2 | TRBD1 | TGTGCCAGCAGCTTCCGACAGGGCGTTGGCCGGGAGCTGTTTTTT | CASSFRQGVGRELFF
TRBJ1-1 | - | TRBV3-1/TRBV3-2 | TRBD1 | TGTGCCAGCAGCCAAGATCTGGCAGGGGGCAGAACTGAAGCTTTCTTT | CASSQDLAGGRTEAFF
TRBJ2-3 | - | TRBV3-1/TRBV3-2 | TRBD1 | TGTGCCAGCAGCCAAGATTTTGGGACAGGGGTCTCTTTTAAAGATACGCAGTATTTT | CASSQDFGTGVSFKDTQYF
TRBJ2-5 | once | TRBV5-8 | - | TGTGCCAGCAGCCCACAAATCCGGGTCGGGGAGACCCAGTACTTC | CASSPQIRVGETQYF
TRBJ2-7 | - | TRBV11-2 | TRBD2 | TGTGCCAGCAGCGTTTCTAGCGGGGATTACGAGCAGTACTTC | CASSVSSGDYEQYF
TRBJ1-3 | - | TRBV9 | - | TGTGCCAGCAGCGTAGCTGGGGGGTACTCTGGAAACACCATATATTTT | CASSVAGGYSGNTIYF
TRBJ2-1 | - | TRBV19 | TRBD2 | TGTGCCAGTAGTAGCGGGAGGGCCTTAGAGCAGTTCTTC | CASSSGRALEQFF
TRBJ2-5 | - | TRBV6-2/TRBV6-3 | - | TGTGCCAGCAGTTCCCGTCGTGTAGAGACCCAGTACTTC | CASSSRRVETQYF
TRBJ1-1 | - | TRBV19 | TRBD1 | TGTGCCAGTAGTAGAAACAGGGGCACTGAAGCTTTCTTT | CASSRNRGTEAFF
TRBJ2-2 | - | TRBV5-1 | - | TGCGCCAGCAGACCGGGGGGCCCCAACACCGGGGAGCTGTTTTTT | CASRPGGPNTGELFF
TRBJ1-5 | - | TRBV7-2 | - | TGTGCCAGCAGCCCGGACAGCCGATCGGAGCCCCAGCATTTT | CASSPDSRSEPQHF
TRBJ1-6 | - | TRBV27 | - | TGTGCCAGCAGTTTAGACCGGGGGTATTCACCCCTCCACTTT | CASSLDRGYSPLHF
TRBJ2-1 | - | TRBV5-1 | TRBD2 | TGCGCCAGCAGCGGCGGGGGATACTCCTACAATGAGCAGTTCTTC | CASSGGGYSYNEQFF
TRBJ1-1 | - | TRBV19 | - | TGTGCCAGTAGTACCGGACGCGCTGGGCAGGGTGGCACTGAAGCTTTCTTT | CASSTGRAGQGGTEAFF
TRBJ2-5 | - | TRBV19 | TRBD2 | TGTGCCAGTAGGACGACTAGCGGGACGATAAAAGAGACCCAGTACTTC | CASRTTSGTIKETQYF
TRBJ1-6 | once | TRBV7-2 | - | TGTGCCAGCAGCTTATGGGTGGGGGGGAATTCACCCCTCCACTTT | CASSLWVGGNSPLHF